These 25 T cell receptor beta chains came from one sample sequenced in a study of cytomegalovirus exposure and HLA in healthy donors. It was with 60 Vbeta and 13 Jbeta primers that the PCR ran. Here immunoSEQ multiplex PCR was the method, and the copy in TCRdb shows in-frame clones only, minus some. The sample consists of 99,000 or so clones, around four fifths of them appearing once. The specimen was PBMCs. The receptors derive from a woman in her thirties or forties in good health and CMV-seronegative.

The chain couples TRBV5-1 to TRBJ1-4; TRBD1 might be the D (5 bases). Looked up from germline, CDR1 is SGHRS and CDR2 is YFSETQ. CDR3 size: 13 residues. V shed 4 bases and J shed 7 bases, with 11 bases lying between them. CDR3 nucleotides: TGCGCCAGCAGCACCCAGGGTCTTGAAAAACTGTTTTTT. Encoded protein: CASSTQGLEKLFF.

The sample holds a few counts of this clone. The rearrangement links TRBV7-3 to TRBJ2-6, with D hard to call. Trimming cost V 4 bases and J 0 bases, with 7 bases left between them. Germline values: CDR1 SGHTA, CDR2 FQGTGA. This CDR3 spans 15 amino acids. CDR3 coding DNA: TGTGCCAGCAGCTCTACAGCCTCTGGGGCCAACGTCCTGACTTTC. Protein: CASSSTASGANVLTF. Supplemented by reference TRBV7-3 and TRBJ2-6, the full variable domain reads GAGVSQTPSNKVTEKGKYVELRCDPISGHTALYWYRQSLGQGPEFLIYFQGTGAADDSGLPNDRFFAVRPEGSVSTLKIQRTERGDSAVYLCASSSTASGANVLTFGAGSRLTVL.

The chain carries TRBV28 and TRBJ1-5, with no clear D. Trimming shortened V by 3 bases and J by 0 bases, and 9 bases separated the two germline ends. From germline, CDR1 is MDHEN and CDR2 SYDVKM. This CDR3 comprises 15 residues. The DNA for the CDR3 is TGTGCCAGCAGTTTTGCTTCAGGTAGCAATCAGCCCCAGCATTTT. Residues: CASSFASGSNQPQHF.

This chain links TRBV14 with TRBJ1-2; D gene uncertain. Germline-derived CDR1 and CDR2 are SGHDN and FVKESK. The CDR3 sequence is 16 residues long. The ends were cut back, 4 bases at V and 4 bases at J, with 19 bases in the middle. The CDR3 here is CASSPPGGSYTYGYTF. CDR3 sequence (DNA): TGTGCCAGCAGCCCCCCGGGAGGTAGCTACACCTATGGCTACACCTTC.

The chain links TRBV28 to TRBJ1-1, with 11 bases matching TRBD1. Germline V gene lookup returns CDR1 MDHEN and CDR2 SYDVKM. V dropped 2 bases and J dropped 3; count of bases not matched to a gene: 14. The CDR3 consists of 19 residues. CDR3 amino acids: CASSLPLLDRGRGYTEAFF. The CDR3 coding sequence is TGTGCCAGCAGTTTACCCCTATTGGACAGGGGGCGTGGGTACACTGAAGCTTTCTTT.

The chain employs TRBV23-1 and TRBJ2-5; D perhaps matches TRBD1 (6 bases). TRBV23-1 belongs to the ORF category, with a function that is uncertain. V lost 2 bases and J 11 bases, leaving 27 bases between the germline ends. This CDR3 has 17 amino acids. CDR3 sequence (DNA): TGCGCCAGCAGTCAACCCACACCCGGGACACTGAATTGGGAGCAGTACTTC. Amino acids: CASSQPTPGTLNWEQYF.

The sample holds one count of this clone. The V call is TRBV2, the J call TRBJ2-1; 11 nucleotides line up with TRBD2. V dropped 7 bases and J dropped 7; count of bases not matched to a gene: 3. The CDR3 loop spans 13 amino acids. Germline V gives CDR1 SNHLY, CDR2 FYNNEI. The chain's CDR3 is CASILAGGNEQFF. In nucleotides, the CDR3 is TGTGCCAGCATTCTAGCGGGAGGAAATGAGCAGTTCTTC.

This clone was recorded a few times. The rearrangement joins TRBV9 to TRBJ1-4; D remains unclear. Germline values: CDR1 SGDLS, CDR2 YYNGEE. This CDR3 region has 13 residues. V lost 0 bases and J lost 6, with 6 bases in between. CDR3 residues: CASSVALHEKLFF. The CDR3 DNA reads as TGTGCCAGCAGCGTAGCTCTTCATGAAAAACTGTTTTTT.

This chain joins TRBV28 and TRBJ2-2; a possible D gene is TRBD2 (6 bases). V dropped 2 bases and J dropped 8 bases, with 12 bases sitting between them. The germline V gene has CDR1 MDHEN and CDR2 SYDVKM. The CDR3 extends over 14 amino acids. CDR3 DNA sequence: TGTGCCAGCAGTTTACCGAATGCGGGAGGGGAGCTGTTTTTT. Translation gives CASSLPNAGGELFF.

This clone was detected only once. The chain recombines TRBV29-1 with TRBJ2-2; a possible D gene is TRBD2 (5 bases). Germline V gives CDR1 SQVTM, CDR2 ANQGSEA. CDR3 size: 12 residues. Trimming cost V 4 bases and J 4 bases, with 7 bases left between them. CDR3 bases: TGCAGCGTTGGGACTTTCACCGGGGAGCTGTTTTTT. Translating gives CSVGTFTGELFF.

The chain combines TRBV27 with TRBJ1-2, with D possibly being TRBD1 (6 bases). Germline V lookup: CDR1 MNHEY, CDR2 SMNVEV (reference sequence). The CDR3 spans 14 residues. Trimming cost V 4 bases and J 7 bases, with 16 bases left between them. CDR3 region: CASSSGVQESGYTF. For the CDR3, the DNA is TGTGCCAGCAGTTCAGGGGTACAGGAAAGTGGCTACACCTTC.

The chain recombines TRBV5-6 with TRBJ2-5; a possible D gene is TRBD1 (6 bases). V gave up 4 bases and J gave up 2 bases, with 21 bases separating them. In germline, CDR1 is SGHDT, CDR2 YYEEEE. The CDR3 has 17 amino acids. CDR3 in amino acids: CASSGSTDRYLQETQYF. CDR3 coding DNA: TGTGCCAGCAGCGGATCGACGGACAGATACTTACAAGAGACCCAGTACTTC.

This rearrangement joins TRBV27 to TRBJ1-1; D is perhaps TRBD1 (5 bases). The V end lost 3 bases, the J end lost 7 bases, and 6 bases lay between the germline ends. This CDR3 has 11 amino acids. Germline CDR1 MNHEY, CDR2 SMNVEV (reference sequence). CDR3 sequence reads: CASSLGGEAFF. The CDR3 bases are TGTGCCAGCAGTTTGGGGGGTGAAGCTTTCTTT.

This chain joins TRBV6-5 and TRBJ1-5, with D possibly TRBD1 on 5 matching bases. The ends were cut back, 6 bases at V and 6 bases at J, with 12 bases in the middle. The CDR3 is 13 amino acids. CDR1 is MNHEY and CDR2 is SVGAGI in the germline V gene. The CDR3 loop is CASSHRKSQPQHF. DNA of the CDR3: TGTGCCAGCAGCCACAGGAAGAGTCAGCCCCAGCATTTT.

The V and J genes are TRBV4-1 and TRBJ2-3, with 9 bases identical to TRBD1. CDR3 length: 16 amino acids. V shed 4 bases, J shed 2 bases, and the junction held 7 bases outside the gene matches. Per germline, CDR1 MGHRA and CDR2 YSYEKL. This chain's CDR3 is CASSRWTGVVTDTQYF. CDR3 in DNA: TGCGCCAGCAGCCGATGGACAGGGGTAGTCACAGATACGCAGTATTTT.

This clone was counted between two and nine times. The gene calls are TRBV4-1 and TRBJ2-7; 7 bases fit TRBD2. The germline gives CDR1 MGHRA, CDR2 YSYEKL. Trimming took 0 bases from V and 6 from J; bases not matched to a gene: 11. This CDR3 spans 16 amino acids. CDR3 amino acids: CASSQEGSGTWREQYF. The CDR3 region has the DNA TGCGCCAGCAGCCAAGAGGGAAGCGGGACCTGGCGCGAGCAGTACTTC.

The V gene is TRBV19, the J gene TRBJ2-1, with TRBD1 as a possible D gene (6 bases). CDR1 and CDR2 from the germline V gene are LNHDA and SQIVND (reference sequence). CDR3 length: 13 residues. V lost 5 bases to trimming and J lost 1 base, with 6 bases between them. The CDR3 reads CASSQGSYNEQFF. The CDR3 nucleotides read TGTGCCAGTAGTCAGGGGTCCTACAATGAGCAGTTCTTC.

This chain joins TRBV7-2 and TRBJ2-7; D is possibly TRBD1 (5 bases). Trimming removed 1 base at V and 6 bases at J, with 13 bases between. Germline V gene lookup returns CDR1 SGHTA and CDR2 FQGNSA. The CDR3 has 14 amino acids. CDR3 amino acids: CASSLGLDMFEQYF. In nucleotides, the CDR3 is TGTGCCAGCAGCTTAGGGTTGGACATGTTCGAGCAGTACTTC.

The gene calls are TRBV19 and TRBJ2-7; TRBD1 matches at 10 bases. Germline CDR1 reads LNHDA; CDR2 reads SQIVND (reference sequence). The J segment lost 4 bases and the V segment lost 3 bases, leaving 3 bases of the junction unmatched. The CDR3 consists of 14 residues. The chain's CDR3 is CASSIGTGAYEQYF. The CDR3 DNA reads TGTGCCAGTAGTATCGGGACAGGGGCGTACGAGCAGTACTTC.

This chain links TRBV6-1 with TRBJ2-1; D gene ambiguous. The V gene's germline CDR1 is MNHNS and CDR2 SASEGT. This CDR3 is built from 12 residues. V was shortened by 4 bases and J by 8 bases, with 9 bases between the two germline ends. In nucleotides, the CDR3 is TGTGCCAGCAGTGTACTGAGCTATGAGCAGTTCTTC. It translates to CASSVLSYEQFF.

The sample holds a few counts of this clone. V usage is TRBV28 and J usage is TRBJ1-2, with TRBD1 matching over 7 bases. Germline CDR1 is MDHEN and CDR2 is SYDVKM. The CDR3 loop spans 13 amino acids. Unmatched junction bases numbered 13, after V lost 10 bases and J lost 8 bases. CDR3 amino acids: CATKLKQGGGYTF. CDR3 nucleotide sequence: TGTGCCACCAAGTTAAAGCAGGGGGGAGGCTACACCTTC.

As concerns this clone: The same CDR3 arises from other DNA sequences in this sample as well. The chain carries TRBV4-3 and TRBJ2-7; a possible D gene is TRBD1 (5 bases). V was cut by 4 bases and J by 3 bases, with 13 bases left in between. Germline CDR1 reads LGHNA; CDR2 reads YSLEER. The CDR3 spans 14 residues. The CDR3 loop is CASSPRSGLYEQYF. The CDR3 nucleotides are TGCGCCAGCAGCCCTCGGTCAGGGCTCTACGAGCAGTACTTC.

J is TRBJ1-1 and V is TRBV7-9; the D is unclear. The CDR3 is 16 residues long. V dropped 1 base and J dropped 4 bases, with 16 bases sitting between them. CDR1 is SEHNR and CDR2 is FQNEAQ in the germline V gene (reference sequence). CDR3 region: CASSLGHSSGGTEAFF. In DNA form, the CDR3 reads TGTGCCAGCAGCTTAGGTCACAGCTCAGGTGGCACTGAAGCTTTCTTT.

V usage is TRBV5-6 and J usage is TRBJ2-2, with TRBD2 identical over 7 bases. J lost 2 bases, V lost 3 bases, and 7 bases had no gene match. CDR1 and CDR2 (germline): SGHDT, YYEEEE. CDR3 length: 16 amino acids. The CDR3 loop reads CASSWGGLTNTGELFF. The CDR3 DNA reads TGTGCCAGCAGCTGGGGGGGACTAACTAACACCGGGGAGCTGTTTTTT.

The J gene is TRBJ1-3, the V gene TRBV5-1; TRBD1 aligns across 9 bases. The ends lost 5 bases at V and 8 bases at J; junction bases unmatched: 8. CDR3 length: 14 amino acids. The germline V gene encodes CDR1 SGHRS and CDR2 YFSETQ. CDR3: CASSPGTGIYTIYF. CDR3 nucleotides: TGCGCCAGCAGTCCCGGGACAGGGATATACACCATATATTTT. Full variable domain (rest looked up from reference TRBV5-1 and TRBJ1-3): KAGVTQTPRYLIKTRGQQVTLSCSPISGHRSVSWYQQTPGQGLQFLFEYFSETQRNKGNFPGRFSGRQFSNSRSEMNVSTLELGDSALYLCASSPGTGIYTIYFGEGSWLTVV.